This passage covers 2 T cell receptor beta chains from one sample sequenced in a study of shared clonotypes between healthy human individuals. Method: immunoSEQ multiplex PCR; TCRdb's copy keeps in-frame clones and lacks some. The table shows 400,000 to 600,000 clones, with about 85% occurring only once. Sequenced sample: PBMCs. The receptors stem from a woman in her thirties or forties in good health. Some clones in this sample may be carry-over from other donors' samples.

The chain has TRBV5-6 and TRBJ1-2, with 7 bases that match TRBD1. From germline, CDR1 is SGHDT and CDR2 YYEEEE. V was pared by 3 bases and J by 4 bases, with 9 bases of the junction left unmatched. The CDR3 consists of 15 residues. CDR3 region: CASSSLKGASYGYTF. CDR3 nucleotide sequence: TGTGCCAGCAGCTCACTTAAGGGGGCTAGCTATGGCTACACCTTC.

The V gene is TRBV6-5, the J gene TRBJ1-1; D is undetermined. The V gene's germline CDR1 is MNHEY and CDR2 SVGAGI. This CDR3 spans 14 amino acids. The ends were cut back, 6 bases at V and 4 bases at J, with 15 bases in the middle. The CDR3: CASRAWNRGTEAFF. CDR3 nucleotide sequence: TGTGCCAGCAGGGCCTGGAACCGGGGCACTGAAGCTTTCTTT.